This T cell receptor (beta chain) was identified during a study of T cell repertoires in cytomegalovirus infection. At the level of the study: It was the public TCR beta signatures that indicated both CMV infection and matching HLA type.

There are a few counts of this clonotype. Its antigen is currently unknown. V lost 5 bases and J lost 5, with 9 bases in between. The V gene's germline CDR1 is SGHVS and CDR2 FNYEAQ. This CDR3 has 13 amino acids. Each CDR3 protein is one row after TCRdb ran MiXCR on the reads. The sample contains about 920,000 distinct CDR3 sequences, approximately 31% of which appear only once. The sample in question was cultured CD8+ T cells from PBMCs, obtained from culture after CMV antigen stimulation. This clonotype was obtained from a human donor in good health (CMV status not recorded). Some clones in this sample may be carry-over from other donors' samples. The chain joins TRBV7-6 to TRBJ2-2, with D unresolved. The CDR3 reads CASSPFGTGELFF. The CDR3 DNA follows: TGTGCCAGCAGCCCCTTCGGGACCGGGGAGCTGTTTTTT.